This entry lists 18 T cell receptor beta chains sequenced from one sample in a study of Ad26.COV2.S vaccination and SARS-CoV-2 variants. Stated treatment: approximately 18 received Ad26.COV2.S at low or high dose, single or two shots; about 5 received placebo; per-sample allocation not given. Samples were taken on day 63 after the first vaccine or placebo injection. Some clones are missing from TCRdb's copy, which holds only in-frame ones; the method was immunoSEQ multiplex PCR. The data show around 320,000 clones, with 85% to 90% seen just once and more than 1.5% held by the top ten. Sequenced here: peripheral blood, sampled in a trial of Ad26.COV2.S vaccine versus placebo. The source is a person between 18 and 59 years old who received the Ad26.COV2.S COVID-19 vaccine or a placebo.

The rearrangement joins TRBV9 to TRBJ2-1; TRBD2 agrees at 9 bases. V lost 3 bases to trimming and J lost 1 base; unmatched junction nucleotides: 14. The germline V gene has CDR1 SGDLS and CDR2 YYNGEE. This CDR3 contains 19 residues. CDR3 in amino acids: CASSAGLAGGLGSYNEQFF. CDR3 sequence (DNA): TGTGCCAGCAGCGCGGGACTGGCGGGGGGGCTTGGGTCCTACAATGAGCAGTTCTTC.

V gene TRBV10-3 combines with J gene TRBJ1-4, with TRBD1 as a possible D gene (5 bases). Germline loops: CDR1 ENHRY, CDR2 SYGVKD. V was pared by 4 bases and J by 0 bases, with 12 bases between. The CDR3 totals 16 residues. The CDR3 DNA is TGTGCCATCAGTGCAGGGAATGTGGCAACTAATGAAAAACTGTTTTTT. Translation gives CAISAGNVATNEKLFF.

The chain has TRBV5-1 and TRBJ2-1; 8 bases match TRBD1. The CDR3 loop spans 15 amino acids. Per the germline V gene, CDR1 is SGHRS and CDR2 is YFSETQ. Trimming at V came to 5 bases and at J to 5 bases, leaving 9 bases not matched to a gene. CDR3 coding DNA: TGCGCCAGCAGGACAACAGGGGGGCGGAACAATGAGCAGTTCTTC. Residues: CASRTTGGRNNEQFF.

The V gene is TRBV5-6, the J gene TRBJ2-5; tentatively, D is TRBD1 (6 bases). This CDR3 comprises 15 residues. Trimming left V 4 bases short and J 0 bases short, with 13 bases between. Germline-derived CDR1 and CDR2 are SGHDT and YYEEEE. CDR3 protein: CASSPYRVYQETQYF. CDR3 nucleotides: TGTGCCAGCAGCCCGTACAGGGTTTACCAAGAGACCCAGTACTTC.

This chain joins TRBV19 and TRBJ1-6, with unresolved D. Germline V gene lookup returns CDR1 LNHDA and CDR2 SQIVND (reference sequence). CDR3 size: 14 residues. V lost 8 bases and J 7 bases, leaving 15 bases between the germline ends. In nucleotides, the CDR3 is TGTGCCAGTTCCTGGACCCAGAAGAATTCACCCCTCCACTTT. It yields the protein CASSWTQKNSPLHF.

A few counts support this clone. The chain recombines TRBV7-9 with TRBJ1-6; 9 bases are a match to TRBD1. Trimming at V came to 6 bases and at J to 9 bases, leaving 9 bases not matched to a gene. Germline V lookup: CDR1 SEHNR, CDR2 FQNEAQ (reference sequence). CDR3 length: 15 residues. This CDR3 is CASSRGTGKVSPLHF. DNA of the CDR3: TGTGCCAGCAGTCGTGGGACAGGGAAGGTTTCACCCCTCCACTTT.

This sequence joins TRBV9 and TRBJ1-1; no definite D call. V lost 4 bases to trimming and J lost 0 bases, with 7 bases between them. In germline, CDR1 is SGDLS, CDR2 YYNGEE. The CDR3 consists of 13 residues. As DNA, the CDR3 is TGTGCCAGCAGCCCGCTTGTGAACACTGAAGCTTTCTTT. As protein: CASSPLVNTEAFF.

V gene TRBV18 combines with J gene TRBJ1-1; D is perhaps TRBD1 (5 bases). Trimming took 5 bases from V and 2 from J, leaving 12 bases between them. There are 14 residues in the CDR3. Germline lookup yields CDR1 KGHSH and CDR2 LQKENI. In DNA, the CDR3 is TGTGCCAGCTCATCGGACAATTCAAACACTGAAGCTTTCTTT. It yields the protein CASSSDNSNTEAFF.

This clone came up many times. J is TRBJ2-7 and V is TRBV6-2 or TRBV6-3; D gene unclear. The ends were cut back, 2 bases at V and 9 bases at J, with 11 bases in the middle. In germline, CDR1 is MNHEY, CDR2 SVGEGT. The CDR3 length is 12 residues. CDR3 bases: TGTGCCAGCAGTTACCCCCGACACTCGCAGTACTTC. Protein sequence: CASSYPRHSQYF.

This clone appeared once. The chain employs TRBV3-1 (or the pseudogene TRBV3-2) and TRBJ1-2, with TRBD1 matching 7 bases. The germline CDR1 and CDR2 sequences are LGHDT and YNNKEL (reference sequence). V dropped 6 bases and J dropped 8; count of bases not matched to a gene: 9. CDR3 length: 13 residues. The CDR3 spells CASRRQGFDGYTF. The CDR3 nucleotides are TGTGCCAGCAGGCGACAGGGATTCGACGGCTACACCTTC.

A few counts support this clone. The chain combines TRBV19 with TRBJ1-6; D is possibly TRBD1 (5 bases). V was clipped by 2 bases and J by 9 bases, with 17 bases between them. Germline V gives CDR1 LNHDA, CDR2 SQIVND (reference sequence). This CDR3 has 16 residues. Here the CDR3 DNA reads TGTGCCAGTAGTATACTTGGGACGGGTAGAGGTTCACCCCTCCACTTT. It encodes CASSILGTGRGSPLHF.

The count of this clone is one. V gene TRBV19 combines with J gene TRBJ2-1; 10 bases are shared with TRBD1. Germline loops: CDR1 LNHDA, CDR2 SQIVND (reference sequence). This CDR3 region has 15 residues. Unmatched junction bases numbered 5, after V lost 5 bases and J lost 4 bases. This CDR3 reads CASSVPGQGYNEQFF. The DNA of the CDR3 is TGTGCCAGTAGTGTTCCGGGACAGGGGTACAATGAGCAGTTCTTC.

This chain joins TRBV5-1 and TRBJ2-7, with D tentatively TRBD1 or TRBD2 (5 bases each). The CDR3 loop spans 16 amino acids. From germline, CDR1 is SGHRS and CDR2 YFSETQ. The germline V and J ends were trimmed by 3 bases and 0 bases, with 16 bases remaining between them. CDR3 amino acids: CASSSDPGRSSYEQYF. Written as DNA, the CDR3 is TGCGCCAGCAGCTCCGACCCGGGACGGAGCTCCTACGAGCAGTACTTC.

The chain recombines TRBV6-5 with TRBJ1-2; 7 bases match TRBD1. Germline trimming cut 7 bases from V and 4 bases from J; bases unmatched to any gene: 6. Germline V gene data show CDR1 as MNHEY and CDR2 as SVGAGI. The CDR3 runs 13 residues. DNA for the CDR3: TGTGCCAGCATTAGCGACAGGGCCTATGGCTACACCTTC. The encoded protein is CASISDRAYGYTF.

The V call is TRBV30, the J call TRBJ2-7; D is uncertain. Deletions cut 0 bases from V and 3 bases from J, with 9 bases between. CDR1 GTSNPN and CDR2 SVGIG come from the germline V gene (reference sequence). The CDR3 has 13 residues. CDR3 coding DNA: TGTGCCTGGAGTGTTGGACCCCTCTACGAGCAGTACTTC. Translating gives CAWSVGPLYEQYF.

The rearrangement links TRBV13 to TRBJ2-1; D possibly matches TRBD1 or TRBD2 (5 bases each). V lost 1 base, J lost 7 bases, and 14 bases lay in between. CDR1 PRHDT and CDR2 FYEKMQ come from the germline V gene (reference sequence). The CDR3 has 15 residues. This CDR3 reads CASSLESGLVNEQFF. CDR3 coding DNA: TGTGCCAGCAGCTTAGAATCGGGGCTAGTAAATGAGCAGTTCTTC.

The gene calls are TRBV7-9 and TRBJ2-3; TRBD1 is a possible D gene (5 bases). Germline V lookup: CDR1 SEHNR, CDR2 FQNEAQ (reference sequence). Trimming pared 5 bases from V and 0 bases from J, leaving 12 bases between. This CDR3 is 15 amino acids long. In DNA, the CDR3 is TGTGCCAGCAGCCCGAGACAGAAGAGCACAGATACGCAGTATTTT. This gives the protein CASSPRQKSTDTQYF. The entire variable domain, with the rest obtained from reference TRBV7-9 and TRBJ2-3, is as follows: DTGVSQNPRHKITKRGQNVTFRCDPISEHNRLYWYRQTLGQGPEFLTYFQNEAQLEKSRLLSDRFSAERPKGSFSTLEIQRTEQGDSAMYLCASSPRQKSTDTQYFGPGTRLTVL.

CDR3 region: CASSWTPSGGPGGDTQYF. CDR3 DNA sequence: TGCGCCAGCAGCTGGACCCCTAGCGGGGGGCCGGGGGGAGATACGCAGTATTTT. This chain joins TRBV5-1 and TRBJ2-3; 11 bases are a match to TRBD2. The length of the CDR3 is 18 residues. Looked up from germline, CDR1 is SGHRS and CDR2 is YFSETQ. The V and J ends lost 3 bases and 5 bases, in that order; junction bases with no gene match: 14.